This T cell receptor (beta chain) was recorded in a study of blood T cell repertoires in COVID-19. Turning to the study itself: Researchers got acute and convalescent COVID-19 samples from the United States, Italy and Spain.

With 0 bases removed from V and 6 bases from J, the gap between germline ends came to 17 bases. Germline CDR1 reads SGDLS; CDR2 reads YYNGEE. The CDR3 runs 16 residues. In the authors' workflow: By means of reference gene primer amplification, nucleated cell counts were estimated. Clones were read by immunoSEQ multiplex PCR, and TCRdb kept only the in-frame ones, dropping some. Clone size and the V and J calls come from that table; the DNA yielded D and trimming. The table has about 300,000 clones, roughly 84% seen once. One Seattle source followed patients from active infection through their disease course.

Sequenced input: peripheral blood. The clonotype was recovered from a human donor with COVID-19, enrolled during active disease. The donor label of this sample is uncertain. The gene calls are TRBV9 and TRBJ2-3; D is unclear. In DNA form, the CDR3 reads TGTGCCAGCAGCGTAGACTACTCCCCCGGTGGGGATACGCAGTATTTT. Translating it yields CASSVDYSPGGDTQYF.